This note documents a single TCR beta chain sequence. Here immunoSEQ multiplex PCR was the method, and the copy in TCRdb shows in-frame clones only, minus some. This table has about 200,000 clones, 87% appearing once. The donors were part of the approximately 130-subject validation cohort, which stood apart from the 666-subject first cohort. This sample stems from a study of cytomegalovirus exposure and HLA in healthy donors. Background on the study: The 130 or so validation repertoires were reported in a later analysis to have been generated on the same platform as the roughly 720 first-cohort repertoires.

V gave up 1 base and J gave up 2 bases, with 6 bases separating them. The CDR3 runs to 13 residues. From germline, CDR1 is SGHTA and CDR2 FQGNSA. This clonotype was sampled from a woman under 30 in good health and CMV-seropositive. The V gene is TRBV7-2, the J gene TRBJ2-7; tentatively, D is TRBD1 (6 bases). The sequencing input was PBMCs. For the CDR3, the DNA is TGTGCCAGCAGCTTAGGGACAGCCTACGAGCAGTACTTC. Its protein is CASSLGTAYEQYF.